The present entry profiles one T cell receptor beta chain with its context. Antigen unknown. The source of the sample is a study of post-analysis software for immune sequencing data. Study-level background: Recorded subtypes: relapsing-remitting, secondary progressive, progressive-relapsing; some patients unannotated. Whole-study results and caveats: Five TRBV segments, TRBV5-6, TRBV5-1 and TRBV20-1 among them, were found more frequent in patients than controls. Comparison with controls showed significantly lower normalized Chao1 diversity in multiple sclerosis patients.

Sequencing libraries made from TCR beta cDNA carried unique molecular identifiers. Each batch of about 0.85 to 10 million T cells produced 400,000 to 650,000 cDNA molecules. MiXCR, applied by TCRdb to the PCR reads, yields one record per CDR3 protein. Here the sample spans about 400,000 distinct CDR3 sequences, less than 40% being singletons. Germline-derived CDR1 and CDR2 are MNHEY and SVGAGI. This CDR3 has 19 residues. Trimming shortened V by 0 bases and J by 0 bases, and 20 bases separated the two germline ends. The sequence derives from a girl aged 10 to 17 with multiple sclerosis. This chain connects TRBV6-5 to TRBJ1-1; no definite D call. The sequencing input was blood. CDR3 sequence reads: CASSYSANLGRMMNTEAFF. The CDR3 DNA reads as TGTGCCAGCAGTTACTCGGCGAATTTGGGCCGGATGATGAACACTGAAGCTTTCTTT.